This T cell receptor (beta chain) was profiled in a study of blood T cells in healthy people across ages. This clonotype was recorded a few times. The CDR3 is 16 amino acids. Trimming at V came to 0 bases and at J to 1 base, leaving 2 bases not matched to a gene. Per the germline V gene, CDR1 is MNHEY and CDR2 is SVGAGI. The second PCR ran roughly 7 to 11 cycles with a sample-barcoded 5' primer and J-beta primers. A single record per CDR3 protein comes from TCRdb applying MiXCR to the 5' RACE reads. The table includes more than 500,000 distinct CDR3 sequences, around 27% detected once. The same data also went into a second study, on T cells of mothers and their children. That report notes: Pairs that are related and pairs that are unrelated have TCR recombination output shaped similarly by thymic selection.

Sequencing was carried out using blood. This TCR was recovered from a boy aged 2 to 9 in good health. V usage is TRBV6-5 and J usage is TRBJ2-3; TRBD2 aligns across 9 bases. As DNA, the CDR3 is TGTGCCAGCAGTTACTCGGCGGGAGGGGGCACAGATACGCAGTATTTT. Its protein product is CASSYSAGGGTDTQYF.